The rows below give T cell receptor beta chains drawn from one sample of a study of blood T cell repertoires in COVID-19. Sequenced by immunoSEQ multiplex PCR; TCRdb stores in-frame clones only, minus some. The sample contains approximately 60,000 clones, about three quarters of which appear only once. The sample consisted of peripheral blood. All receptors derive from a human donor in a cohort sampled during active COVID-19. Both conserved end residues are part of each CDR3. The D gene is left open where the match is weak. Rows may omit the clone size; those that give it use once, few, many or a size class.

clone_size: -
d_call: TRBD1
v_call: TRBV20-1
j_call: TRBJ1-5
cdr3_nt: TGCAGTGCGTTGGGACAGCAGCCCCAGCATTTT
cdr3_aa: CSALGQQPQHF

clone_size: -
d_call: -
v_call: TRBV12-3/TRBV12-4
j_call: TRBJ2-5
cdr3_nt: TGTGCCAGCAGCCTCACTAGATGGGAGACCCAGTACTTC
cdr3_aa: CASSLTRWETQYF

clone_size: -
d_call: -
v_call: TRBV3-1/TRBV3-2
j_call: TRBJ2-5
cdr3_nt: TGTGCCAGCAGCCCGCGAGAGCGACAGACCCAGTACTTC
cdr3_aa: CASSPRERQTQYF

clone_size: -
d_call: -
v_call: TRBV30
j_call: TRBJ1-1
cdr3_nt: TGTGCCTGGAGTGGGCAGGGCGCGAATGAAGCTTTCTTT
cdr3_aa: CAWSGQGANEAFF

clone_size: -
d_call: -
v_call: TRBV6-5
j_call: TRBJ1-4
cdr3_nt: TGTGCCAGCATCTTATTACCGGGGACTAATGAAAAACTGTTTTTT
cdr3_aa: CASILLPGTNEKLFF

clone_size: -
d_call: -
v_call: TRBV7-2
j_call: TRBJ1-1
cdr3_nt: TGTGCCAGCAGCTTAGTGGGTCAGACAAACACTGAAGCTTTCTTT
cdr3_aa: CASSLVGQTNTEAFF

clone_size: -
d_call: -
v_call: TRBV27
j_call: TRBJ1-5
cdr3_nt: TGTGCCAGCAGTGCAACCGACGGATTGGGGGCTAATCAGCCCCAGCATTTT
cdr3_aa: CASSATDGLGANQPQHF

clone_size: -
d_call: -
v_call: TRBV23-1
j_call: TRBJ2-4
cdr3_nt: TGCGCCAATGGTCCGGGGGGCCGGAATAAAAACATTCAGTACTTC
cdr3_aa: CANGPGGRNKNIQYF

clone_size: -
d_call: -
v_call: TRBV5-6
j_call: TRBJ2-7
cdr3_nt: TGTGCCAGCAGCCTTTATCGGGGAGACTTCTACGAGCAGTACTTC
cdr3_aa: CASSLYRGDFYEQYF

clone_size: -
d_call: -
v_call: TRBV15
j_call: TRBJ2-5
cdr3_nt: TGTGCCACCAGCAGAGTTAACCAGATACAAGAGACCCAGTACTTC
cdr3_aa: CATSRVNQIQETQYF

clone_size: -
d_call: TRBD1
v_call: TRBV5-1
j_call: TRBJ1-3
cdr3_nt: TGCGCCAGCAGCCAAGGGACAGGGGCTGGAAACACCATATATTTT
cdr3_aa: CASSQGTGAGNTIYF

clone_size: -
d_call: -
v_call: TRBV6-1
j_call: TRBJ1-1
cdr3_nt: TGTGCCAGCAGTGAAGCACAGATGGACACTGAAGCTTTCTTT
cdr3_aa: CASSEAQMDTEAFF

clone_size: few
d_call: -
v_call: TRBV7-3
j_call: TRBJ1-6
cdr3_nt: TGTGCCAGCAGCTTACGCTCTAACGATAATTCACCCCTCCACTTT
cdr3_aa: CASSLRSNDNSPLHF

clone_size: -
d_call: TRBD2
v_call: TRBV7-9
j_call: TRBJ2-1
cdr3_nt: TGTGCCAGCAGTCGAGCGGGGGGGACCTACAATGAGCAGTTCTTC
cdr3_aa: CASSRAGGTYNEQFF

clone_size: few
d_call: -
v_call: TRBV3-1/TRBV3-2
j_call: TRBJ2-3
cdr3_nt: TGTGCCAGCACGGACACCACAGATACGCAGTATTTT
cdr3_aa: CASTDTTDTQYF

clone_size: once
d_call: -
v_call: TRBV5-4
j_call: TRBJ2-1
cdr3_nt: TGTGCCAGCAGCGCTCCAGGTTCGGCGCATTACAATGAGCAGTTCTTC
cdr3_aa: CASSAPGSAHYNEQFF

clone_size: once
d_call: TRBD1
v_call: TRBV24-1
j_call: TRBJ1-2
cdr3_nt: TGTGCCACCAGTGGGGGGGACAGTTTTGGCTACACCTTC
cdr3_aa: CATSGGDSFGYTF

clone_size: few
d_call: TRBD1
v_call: TRBV3-1/TRBV3-2
j_call: TRBJ2-5
cdr3_nt: TGTGCCAGCAGCCAACAGGCAGGGGGTCGGGAGACCCAGTACTTC
cdr3_aa: CASSQQAGGRETQYF

clone_size: -
d_call: TRBD1
v_call: TRBV2
j_call: TRBJ1-3
cdr3_nt: TGTGCCACCGCCCCAGGGGACAGGGGACTTTTCTCTGGAAACACCATATATTTT
cdr3_aa: CATAPGDRGLFSGNTIYF

clone_size: -
d_call: -
v_call: TRBV7-2
j_call: TRBJ2-7
cdr3_nt: TGTGCCAGCAGCTCTAACCCCGGTCGCGACGAGCAGTACTTC
cdr3_aa: CASSSNPGRDEQYF

clone_size: -
d_call: TRBD1
v_call: TRBV5-5
j_call: TRBJ2-7
cdr3_nt: TGTGCCAGCACCATACAGGGGGCGGACGAGCAGTACTTC
cdr3_aa: CASTIQGADEQYF

clone_size: many
d_call: -
v_call: TRBV6-5
j_call: TRBJ2-5
cdr3_nt: TGTGCCAGCAGGGCCGCCCCGGAGACCCAGTACTTC
cdr3_aa: CASRAAPETQYF

clone_size: -
d_call: TRBD2
v_call: TRBV7-9
j_call: TRBJ2-3
cdr3_nt: TGTGCCAGCAAGGGACTAGCCAGAGATACGCAGTATTTT
cdr3_aa: CASKGLARDTQYF

clone_size: -
d_call: TRBD2
v_call: TRBV15
j_call: TRBJ2-7
cdr3_nt: TGTGCCACCAGCAGAGATACTAGCGGCTACGAGCAGTACTTC
cdr3_aa: CATSRDTSGYEQYF

clone_size: -
d_call: -
v_call: TRBV29-1
j_call: TRBJ1-3
cdr3_nt: TGCAGCGTTGAATTTCTTGCTGGAAACACCATATATTTT
cdr3_aa: CSVEFLAGNTIYF

clone_size: -
d_call: -
v_call: TRBV9
j_call: TRBJ1-6
cdr3_nt: TGTGCCAGCAGCCCGACAGCTAATTCACCCCTCCACTTT
cdr3_aa: CASSPTANSPLHF

clone_size: -
d_call: -
v_call: TRBV14
j_call: TRBJ2-7
cdr3_nt: TGTGCCAGCAGCCACGGCCCACGGACTTACTACGAGCAGTACTTC
cdr3_aa: CASSHGPRTYYEQYF

clone_size: -
d_call: TRBD1
v_call: TRBV18
j_call: TRBJ1-2
cdr3_nt: TGTGCCAGCTCACCCCGGACAGGGAGGACCTATGGCTACACCTTC
cdr3_aa: CASSPRTGRTYGYTF

clone_size: -
d_call: -
v_call: TRBV28
j_call: TRBJ1-6
cdr3_nt: TGTGCCAGCAGTTTGGCCGTGGTTAATTCACCCCTCCACTTT
cdr3_aa: CASSLAVVNSPLHF

clone_size: -
d_call: TRBD1
v_call: TRBV5-1
j_call: TRBJ2-7
cdr3_nt: TGCGCCAGCAGCCCTCAGGGGGCCTACGAGCAGTACTTC
cdr3_aa: CASSPQGAYEQYF

clone_size: -
d_call: TRBD2
v_call: TRBV2
j_call: TRBJ2-3
cdr3_nt: TGTGCCAGCAGTGAGTTCTTCGCGGGGGGGGCAGATACGCAGTATTTT
cdr3_aa: CASSEFFAGGADTQYF

clone_size: -
d_call: TRBD1
v_call: TRBV5-6
j_call: TRBJ2-7
cdr3_nt: TGTGCCAGCAGCCGGATCGGGACAGGGGGCAACGAGCAGTACTTC
cdr3_aa: CASSRIGTGGNEQYF

clone_size: few
d_call: TRBD1
v_call: TRBV9
j_call: TRBJ2-7
cdr3_nt: TGTGCCAGCAGCCCTACGGACAGGGCCTCCTACGAGCAGTACTTC
cdr3_aa: CASSPTDRASYEQYF

clone_size: -
d_call: TRBD2
v_call: TRBV4-1
j_call: TRBJ2-7
cdr3_nt: TGCGCCAGCAGCCTAGATAACACAGGGACTAGCTCGTACGAGCAGTACTTC
cdr3_aa: CASSLDNTGTSSYEQYF

clone_size: -
d_call: -
v_call: TRBV3-1/TRBV3-2
j_call: TRBJ2-3
cdr3_nt: TGTGCCAGCAGCCGGCGGGACGGTTTTGATACGCAGTATTTT
cdr3_aa: CASSRRDGFDTQYF

clone_size: -
d_call: -
v_call: TRBV2
j_call: TRBJ2-5
cdr3_nt: TGTGCCAGCCTGAAGTCGCGACAGACACAAGAGACCCAGTACTTC
cdr3_aa: CASLKSRQTQETQYF

clone_size: once
d_call: TRBD1
v_call: TRBV19
j_call: TRBJ2-6
cdr3_nt: TGTGCCAGTAACCCGACAGGGGCTGGGGCCAACGTCCTGACTTTC
cdr3_aa: CASNPTGAGANVLTF

clone_size: few
d_call: TRBD2
v_call: TRBV6-1
j_call: TRBJ2-1
cdr3_nt: TGTGCCAGCAGTGAAGGAGAGCGGGGGGCGGGGAATGAGCAGTTCTTC
cdr3_aa: CASSEGERGAGNEQFF

clone_size: -
d_call: TRBD1
v_call: TRBV6-5
j_call: TRBJ1-2
cdr3_nt: TGTGCCAGCAGTCCTACAGGGGTGGGGAACTATGGCTACACCTTC
cdr3_aa: CASSPTGVGNYGYTF